These 30 T cell receptor beta chains were all obtained from the same sample, sequenced in a study of T cell responses to AZD1222 COVID-19 vaccine. Here immunoSEQ multiplex PCR was the method, and the copy in TCRdb shows in-frame clones only, minus some. Of 200,000 or so clones in the sample, 93% were seen once. The material was peripheral blood, obtained 28 days after the second AZD1222 dose. Every receptor here comes from an adult who received the AZD1222 COVID-19 vaccine.

The CDR3: CSVEAATGTYDGYTF. The CDR3 DNA is TGCAGCGTTGAGGCCGCCACAGGGACCTATGATGGCTACACCTTC. The chain recombines TRBV29-1 with TRBJ1-2; TRBD1 is a possible D gene (6 bases). The CDR3 is made up of 15 amino acids. V was cut by 3 bases and J by 6 bases, with 20 bases left in between. Looked up from germline, CDR1 is SQVTM and CDR2 is ANQGSEA.

The chain uses TRBV5-5 and TRBJ1-2; D gene unclear. The V end was cut by 0 bases, the J end by 0 bases, with 9 bases between. CDR3 size: 15 residues. Germline CDR1 SGHKS, CDR2 YYEKEE (reference sequence). The CDR3 nucleotides read TGTGCCAGCAGCTTGGAATTCGTAGCTAACTATGGCTACACCTTC. This sequence encodes CASSLEFVANYGYTF.

The chain combines TRBV28 with TRBJ2-7; no firm D call. The CDR3 has 12 amino acids. The germline gives CDR1 MDHEN, CDR2 SYDVKM. Trimming cost V 2 bases and J 0 bases, with 2 bases left between them. The CDR3 nucleotides are TGTGCCAGCAGTTTAAACTCCTACGAGCAGTACTTC. Translating gives CASSLNSYEQYF.

The V gene is TRBV7-2, the J gene TRBJ1-1, with D uncertain. In germline, CDR1 is SGHTA, CDR2 FQGNSA. CDR3 size: 13 residues. Trimming took off 5 bases at V and 1 base at J, with 8 bases between the two ends. The CDR3 bases are TGTGCCAGCAGCCGCGACACGAACACTGAAGCTTTCTTT. Translating gives CASSRDTNTEAFF.

The chain recombines TRBV4-2 with TRBJ2-1; possible D gene TRBD1, 6 bases. This CDR3 contains 14 residues. Between the trimmed V and J ends, which lost 5 bases and 1 base, there was a span of 9 bases. Germline V gene lookup returns CDR1 LGHNA and CDR2 YNFKEQ. The CDR3, as DNA: TGTGCCAGCAGCGGACAGCTATCCTACAATGAGCAGTTCTTC. It specifies CASSGQLSYNEQFF.

The rearrangement joins TRBV19 to TRBJ2-2, with a possible D match to TRBD1 (5 bases). This CDR3 spans 16 amino acids. V lost 10 bases and J 0 bases, leaving 18 bases between the germline ends. Germline V CDR1 and CDR2: LNHDA, SQIVND (reference sequence). For the CDR3, the DNA is TGTGCCACCCGAGTAGGGGCGGCCTCGAACACCGGGGAGCTGTTTTTT. It yields the protein CATRVGAASNTGELFF.

This clone has a single count. The chain uses TRBV29-1 and TRBJ2-2; D is perhaps TRBD1 (5 bases). This CDR3 has 12 residues. Germline CDR1 and CDR2: SQVTM and ANQGSEA. V was cut by 6 bases and J by 6 bases, with 11 bases left in between. The CDR3 DNA sequence: TGCAGCGTGCCTTGGGGCCCCGGGGAGCTGTTTTTT. It is translated as CSVPWGPGELFF.

This sequence joins TRBV5-1 and TRBJ2-1, with 10 bases identical to TRBD2. In germline, CDR1 is SGHRS, CDR2 YFSETQ. The CDR3 has 15 residues. V gave up 4 bases and J gave up 4 bases; unmatched junction bases: 5. The CDR3 spells CASSLRTSGYNEQFF. CDR3 bases: TGCGCCAGCAGCCTCCGGACTAGCGGATACAATGAGCAGTTCTTC.

J is TRBJ2-7 and V is TRBV6-5, with D perhaps given as TRBD1 or TRBD2 (5 bases each). Per germline, CDR1 MNHEY and CDR2 SVGAGI. This CDR3 has 14 residues. V was shortened by 7 bases and J by 5 bases, with 18 bases between the two germline ends. In DNA form, the CDR3 reads TGTGCCAGCACCGACGAGGGACGGCGCCACGAGCAGTACTTC. The encoded protein is CASTDEGRRHEQYF.

The V call is TRBV9, the J call TRBJ2-5; D gene uncertain. CDR1 is SGDLS and CDR2 is YYNGEE in the germline V gene. V lost 2 bases and J lost 5, with 10 bases in between. This CDR3 comprises 13 residues. The CDR3 DNA reads TGTGCCAGCAGCGTCGTGGAGAGGGAGACCCAGTACTTC. It encodes CASSVVERETQYF.

The chain links TRBV7-3 to TRBJ1-5; D unclear. Per the germline V gene, CDR1 is SGHTA and CDR2 is FQGTGA. The CDR3 contains 13 residues. Trimming cost V 1 base and J 8 bases, with 9 bases left between them. CDR3 coding DNA: TGTGCCAGCAGCTTAAATGGAGATGAGCCCCAGCATTTT. It translates to CASSLNGDEPQHF.

The V and J genes are TRBV7-3 and TRBJ2-5; D is perhaps TRBD2 (6 bases). The V and J ends lost 5 bases and 2 bases respectively, with 15 bases between them. This CDR3 comprises 15 residues. Germline loops: CDR1 SGHTA, CDR2 FQGTGA. The CDR3 here is CASSPQPGVQETQYF. In nucleotides, the CDR3 is TGTGCCAGCAGCCCCCAGCCGGGGGTACAAGAGACCCAGTACTTC.

The chain recombines TRBV6-1 with TRBJ1-5; D is unclear. This CDR3 region has 12 residues. The germline gives CDR1 MNHNS, CDR2 SASEGT. Trimming took off 3 bases at V and 7 bases at J, with 7 bases between the two ends. CDR3 bases: TGTGCCAGCAGTGAGCGGGCCCAGCCCCAGCATTTT. Translation gives CASSERAQPQHF.

This chain links TRBV27 with TRBJ2-7; 7 bases are a match to TRBD1. The junction had 13 bases not matched to a gene; V was cut back by 4 bases and J by 4 bases. This CDR3 region has 16 residues. The germline gives CDR1 MNHEY, CDR2 SMNVEV (reference sequence). The CDR3 protein is CASSSQPRGYQYEQYF. The CDR3 nucleotides read TGTGCCAGCAGTTCCCAGCCCAGGGGGTATCAGTACGAGCAGTACTTC.

V is TRBV27 and J is TRBJ2-7; TRBD1 matches at 8 bases. CDR3 length: 12 amino acids. The germline CDR1 and CDR2 sequences are MNHEY and SMNVEV (reference sequence). V trimming: 5 bases; J trimming: 8 bases; junction bases outside the gene matches: 5. CDR3 DNA sequence: TGTGCCAGCAGTAAAAGACAGGGGAAGCAGTACTTC. Residues: CASSKRQGKQYF.

The V call is TRBV6-1, the J call TRBJ2-5; TRBD2 aligns across 14 bases. The V and J ends lost 3 bases and 4 bases, in that order; junction bases with no gene match: 1. The CDR3 runs 15 residues. Germline V gives CDR1 MNHNS, CDR2 SASEGT. In nucleotides, the CDR3 is TGTGCCAGCAGTGAGACTAGCGGGGGGGCAGAGACCCAGTACTTC. Its protein is CASSETSGGAETQYF.

Written as DNA, the CDR3 is TGTGCCAGCAATCGGGACAGGGGGCTCGCAGATACGCAGTATTTT. Translating it yields CASNRDRGLADTQYF. The chain combines TRBV2 with TRBJ2-3, with 12 bases aligning to TRBD1. CDR3 length equals 15 residues. The trim removed 7 bases at V and 4 bases at J, leaving 6 bases unmatched. Per germline, CDR1 SNHLY and CDR2 FYNNEI.

This clone was detected once. This rearrangement joins TRBV15 to TRBJ2-1; no definite D call. V was cut by 8 bases and J by 5 bases, with 7 bases left in between. CDR3 length: 11 amino acids. Germline CDR1 and CDR2: LNHNV and YYDKDF (reference sequence). The CDR3 here is CATLTNNEQFF. For the CDR3, the DNA is TGTGCCACCTTAACTAACAATGAGCAGTTCTTC.

The rearrangement links TRBV6-2 or TRBV6-3 to TRBJ2-6; D not resolved. CDR1 is MNHEY, CDR2 SVGEGT, per germline. CDR3 length equals 18 residues. V lost 0 bases to trimming and J lost 0 bases, with 12 bases between them. CDR3 sequence: CASSYSWAARSGANVLTF. The CDR3 nucleotides are TGTGCCAGCAGTTACTCCTGGGCGGCTCGCTCTGGGGCCAACGTCCTGACTTTC.

The rearrangement links TRBV7-9 to TRBJ1-2, with D possibly being TRBD1 (5 bases). With 8 bases removed from V and 5 bases from J, the gap between germline ends came to 15 bases. Germline assignment: CDR1 SEHNR and CDR2 FQNEAQ (reference sequence). The CDR3 is made up of 13 amino acids. CDR3 coding DNA: TGTGCCAGCGCCGCGGCGGGGGGTTATGGCTACACCTTC. Residues: CASAAAGGYGYTF.

The chain couples TRBV6-5 to TRBJ2-2; D possibly corresponds to TRBD1 (5 bases). Germline CDR1 MNHEY, CDR2 SVGAGI. Trimming shortened V by 2 bases and J by 3 bases, and 7 bases separated the two germline ends. The CDR3 loop spans 14 amino acids. The CDR3 is CASSYARDTGELFF. CDR3 bases: TGTGCCAGCAGTTACGCCAGGGACACCGGGGAGCTGTTTTTT.

This clone was observed once. The genes are TRBV28 and TRBJ1-3; no definite D call. Germline assignment: CDR1 MDHEN and CDR2 SYDVKM. The CDR3 runs 16 residues. The ends were cut back, 4 bases at V and 0 bases at J, with 13 bases in the middle. CDR3 in DNA: TGTGCCAGCAGTTACTCAGACGGAGGCTCTGGAAACACCATATATTTT. This translates into CASSYSDGGSGNTIYF.

This clone was detected only once. At one boundary the junction diverges from the germline segment, which might be a read error. The genes are TRBV29-1 and TRBJ2-7; D is possibly TRBD2 (7 bases). Germline CDR1 reads SQVTM; CDR2 reads ANQGSEA. The length of the CDR3 is 12 residues. The DNA of the CDR3 is TGCAGCATTGAGGCCAGGGGAGGGGAGCAGTACTTC. Translating gives CSIEARGGEQYF.

This chain connects TRBV19 to TRBJ1-2; 8 bases fit TRBD1. With 4 bases clipped from V and 4 bases from J, the junction kept 5 bases outside the gene matches. Germline-derived CDR1 and CDR2 are LNHDA and SQIVND (reference sequence). The CDR3 loop spans 14 amino acids. As DNA, the CDR3 is TGTGCCAGTAGTACCGAGACAGGGGTCTATGGCTACACCTTC. It encodes CASSTETGVYGYTF.

The V call is TRBV19, the J call TRBJ1-5; no clear D gene. The CDR3 has 16 amino acids. The V and J ends lost 2 bases and 2 bases respectively, with 13 bases between them. The germline gives CDR1 LNHDA, CDR2 SQIVND (reference sequence). The CDR3 loop is CASSILFGFGNQPQHF. The CDR3 DNA sequence: TGTGCCAGTAGTATACTTTTTGGGTTTGGCAATCAGCCCCAGCATTTT. The whole variable domain, remainder taken from reference TRBV19 and TRBJ1-5, is DGGITQSPKYLFRKEGQNVTLSCEQNLNHDAMYWYRQDPGQGLRLIYYSQIVNDFQKGDIAEGYSVSREKKESFPLTVTSAQKNPTAFYLCASSILFGFGNQPQHFGDGTRLSIL.

This clone came up once. The chain couples TRBV2 to TRBJ1-5, with D unresolved. The V end was cut by 0 bases, the J end by 4 bases, with 16 bases between. The germline gives CDR1 SNHLY, CDR2 FYNNEI. The CDR3 spans 17 residues. The DNA of the CDR3 is TGTGCCAGCAGTGAAGCGCGGGGAGGAGGTCAGAATCAGCCCCAGCATTTT. This encodes CASSEARGGGQNQPQHF.

This sequence joins TRBV27 and TRBJ2-7; 9 bases match TRBD1. The CDR3 is 15 residues long. After removal of 1 base from V and 7 bases from J, the junction contained 8 bases not matched to a gene. Germline V gene data show CDR1 as MNHEY and CDR2 as SMNVEV (reference sequence). CDR3 sequence (DNA): TGTGCCAGCAGTTTATTTGTACAGGGGGCAGGGGAGCAGTACTTC. It specifies CASSLFVQGAGEQYF.

The V gene is TRBV5-6, the J gene TRBJ2-2; D is possibly TRBD2 (6 bases). V was pared by 2 bases and J by 2 bases, with 10 bases between. This CDR3 is built from 15 residues. The germline gives CDR1 SGHDT, CDR2 YYEEEE. CDR3: CASSFGSGNTGELFF. The CDR3, as DNA: TGTGCCAGCAGCTTTGGTAGCGGCAACACCGGGGAGCTGTTTTTT.

The chain has TRBV6-5 and TRBJ2-1; 8 bases are shared with TRBD1. The CDR3 runs 15 residues. V shed 2 bases and J 7 bases; nucleotides not matched to a gene: 7. The V gene's germline CDR1 is MNHEY and CDR2 SVGAGI. The CDR3 is CASSYGQGARNEQFF. The CDR3 DNA reads as TGTGCCAGCAGTTACGGCCAGGGGGCGAGGAATGAGCAGTTCTTC.

The chain uses TRBV18 and TRBJ1-4, with TRBD1 matching over 9 bases. CDR1 and CDR2 (germline): KGHSH, LQKENI. J was trimmed by 3 bases and V by 3 bases; bases with no gene match: 5. The CDR3 totals 16 residues. The CDR3 sequence: CASSPQQGASNEKLFF. DNA for the CDR3: TGTGCCAGCTCACCTCAACAGGGGGCGTCTAATGAAAAACTGTTTTTT.